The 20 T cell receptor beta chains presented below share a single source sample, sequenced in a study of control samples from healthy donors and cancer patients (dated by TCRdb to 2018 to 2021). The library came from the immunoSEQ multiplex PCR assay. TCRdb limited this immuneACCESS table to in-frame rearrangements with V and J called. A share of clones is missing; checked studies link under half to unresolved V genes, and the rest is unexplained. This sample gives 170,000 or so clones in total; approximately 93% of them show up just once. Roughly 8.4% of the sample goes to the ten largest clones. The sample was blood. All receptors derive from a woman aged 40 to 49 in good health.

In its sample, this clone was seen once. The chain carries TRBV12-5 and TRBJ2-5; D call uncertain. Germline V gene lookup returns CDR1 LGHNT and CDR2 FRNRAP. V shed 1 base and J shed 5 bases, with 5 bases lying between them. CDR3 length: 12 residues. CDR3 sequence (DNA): TGTGCTAGTGGTTTGGGTGGGGAGACCCAGTACTTC. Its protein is CASGLGGETQYF. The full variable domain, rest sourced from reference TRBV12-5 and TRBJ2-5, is DARVTQTPRHKVTEMGQEVTMRCQPILGHNTVFWYRQTMMQGLELLAYFRNRAPLDDSGMPKDRFSAEMPDATLATLKIQPSEPRDSAVYFCASGLGGETQYFGPGTRLLVL.

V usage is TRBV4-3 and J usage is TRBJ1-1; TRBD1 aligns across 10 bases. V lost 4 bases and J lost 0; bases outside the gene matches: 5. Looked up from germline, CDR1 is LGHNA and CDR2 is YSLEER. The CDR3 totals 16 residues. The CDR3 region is CASSPTGGSVNTEAFF. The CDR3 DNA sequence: TGCGCCAGCAGCCCGACAGGGGGCAGTGTGAACACTGAAGCTTTCTTT.

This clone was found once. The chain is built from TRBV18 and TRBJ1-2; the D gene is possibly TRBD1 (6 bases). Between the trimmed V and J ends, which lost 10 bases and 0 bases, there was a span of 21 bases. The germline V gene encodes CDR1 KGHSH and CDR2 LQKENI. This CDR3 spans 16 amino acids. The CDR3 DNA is TGTGCCACCACTACCAAACAGTGGACAGCTAACTATGGCTACACCTTC. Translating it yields CATTTKQWTANYGYTF.

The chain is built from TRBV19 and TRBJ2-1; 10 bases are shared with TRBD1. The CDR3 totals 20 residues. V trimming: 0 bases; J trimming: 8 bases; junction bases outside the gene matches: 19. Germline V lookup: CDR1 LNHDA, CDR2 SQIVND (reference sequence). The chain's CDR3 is CASSIDRIGVGQGVLDEQFF. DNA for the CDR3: TGTGCCAGTAGTATAGATCGAATAGGGGTAGGACAGGGGGTCTTGGATGAGCAGTTCTTC.

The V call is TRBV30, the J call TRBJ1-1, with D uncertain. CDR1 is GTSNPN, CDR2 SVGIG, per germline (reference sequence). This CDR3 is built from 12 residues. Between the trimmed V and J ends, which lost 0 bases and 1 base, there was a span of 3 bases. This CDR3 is CAWSVGNTEAFF. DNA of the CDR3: TGTGCCTGGAGTGTAGGGAACACTGAAGCTTTCTTT.

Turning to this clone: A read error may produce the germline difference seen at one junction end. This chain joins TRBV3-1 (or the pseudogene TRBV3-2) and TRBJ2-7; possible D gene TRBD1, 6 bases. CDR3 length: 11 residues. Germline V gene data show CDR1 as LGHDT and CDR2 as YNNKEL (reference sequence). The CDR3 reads CASSRRTAFGF. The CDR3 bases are TGTGCCAGCAGCCGGAGGACAGCTTTTGGTTTC.

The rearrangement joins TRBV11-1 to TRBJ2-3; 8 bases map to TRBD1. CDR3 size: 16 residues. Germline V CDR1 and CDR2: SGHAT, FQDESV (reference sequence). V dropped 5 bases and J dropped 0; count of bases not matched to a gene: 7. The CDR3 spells CASSPLRTGSTDTQYF. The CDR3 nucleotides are TGTGCCAGCAGCCCGTTACGGACAGGGAGCACAGATACGCAGTATTTT.

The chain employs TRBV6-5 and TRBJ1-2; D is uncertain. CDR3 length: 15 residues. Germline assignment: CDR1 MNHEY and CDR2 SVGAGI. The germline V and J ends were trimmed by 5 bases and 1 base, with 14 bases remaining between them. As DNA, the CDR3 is TGTGCCAGCAGTCCCCGTTCGGGGATTAACTATGGCTACACCTTC. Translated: CASSPRSGINYGYTF.

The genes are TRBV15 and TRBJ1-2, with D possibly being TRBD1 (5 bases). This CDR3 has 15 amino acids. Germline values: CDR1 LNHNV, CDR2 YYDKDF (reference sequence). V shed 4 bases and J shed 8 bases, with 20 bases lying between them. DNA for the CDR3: TGTGCCACCAGCATCACCAGGGAGTCAACGTCGGGCTACACCTTC. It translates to CATSITRESTSGYTF. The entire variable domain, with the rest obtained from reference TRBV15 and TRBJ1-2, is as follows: DAMVIQNPRYQVTQFGKPVTLSCSQTLNHNVMYWYQQKSSQAPKLLFHYYDKDFNNEADTPDNFQSRRPNTSFCFLDIRSPGLGDTAMYLCATSITRESTSGYTFGSGTRLTVV.

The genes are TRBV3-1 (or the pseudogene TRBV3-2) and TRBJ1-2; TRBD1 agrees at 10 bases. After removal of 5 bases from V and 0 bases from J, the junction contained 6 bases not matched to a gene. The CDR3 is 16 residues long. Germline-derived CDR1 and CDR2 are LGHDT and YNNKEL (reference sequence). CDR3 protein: CASSKRTGGSNYGYTF. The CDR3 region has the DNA TGTGCCAGCAGCAAACGGACAGGGGGTTCTAACTATGGCTACACCTTC.

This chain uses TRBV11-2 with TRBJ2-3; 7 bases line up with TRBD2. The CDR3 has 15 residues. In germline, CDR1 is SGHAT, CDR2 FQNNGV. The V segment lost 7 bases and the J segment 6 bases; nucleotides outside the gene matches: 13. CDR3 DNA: TGTGCCAGCACCAAATTCGGACTAGTTCATGATACGCAGTATTTT. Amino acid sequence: CASTKFGLVHDTQYF.

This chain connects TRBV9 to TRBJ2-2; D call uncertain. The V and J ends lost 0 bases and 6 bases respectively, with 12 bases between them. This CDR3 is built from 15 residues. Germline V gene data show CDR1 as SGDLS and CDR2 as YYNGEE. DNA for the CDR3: TGTGCCAGCAGCGTAGCGGCTACCGACGCCGGGGAGCTGTTTTTT. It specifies CASSVAATDAGELFF.

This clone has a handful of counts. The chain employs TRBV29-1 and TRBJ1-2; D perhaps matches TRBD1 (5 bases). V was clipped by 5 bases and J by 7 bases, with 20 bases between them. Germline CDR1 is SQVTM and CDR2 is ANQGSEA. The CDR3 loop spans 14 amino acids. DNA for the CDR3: TGCAGCGTTAGTTCCACGACAGAAAAGTTTGGCTACACCTTC. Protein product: CSVSSTTEKFGYTF.

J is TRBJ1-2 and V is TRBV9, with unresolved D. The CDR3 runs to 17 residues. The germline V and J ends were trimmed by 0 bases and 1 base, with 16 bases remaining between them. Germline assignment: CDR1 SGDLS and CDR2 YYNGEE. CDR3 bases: TGTGCCAGCAGCGTAGTTCCGGGTCCTAAAAGTAACTATGGCTACACCTTC. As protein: CASSVVPGPKSNYGYTF.

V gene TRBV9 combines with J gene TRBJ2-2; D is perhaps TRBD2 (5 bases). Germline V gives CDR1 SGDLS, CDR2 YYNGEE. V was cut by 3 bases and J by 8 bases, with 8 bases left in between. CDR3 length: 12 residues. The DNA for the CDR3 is TGTGCCAGCAGCGCCGGAGGTGGGGAGCTGTTTTTT. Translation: CASSAGGGELFF.

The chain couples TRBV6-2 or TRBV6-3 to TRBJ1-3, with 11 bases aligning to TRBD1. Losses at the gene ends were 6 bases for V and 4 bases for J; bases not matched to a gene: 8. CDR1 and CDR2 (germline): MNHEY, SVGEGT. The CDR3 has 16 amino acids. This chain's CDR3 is CASSLGQGASGNTIYF. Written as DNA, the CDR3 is TGTGCCAGCAGCCTTGGACAGGGGGCATCAGGAAACACCATATATTTT.

The CDR3 protein is CASSTETGPQHF. In DNA, the CDR3 is TGTGCCAGTAGTACCGAAACAGGGCCCCAGCATTTT. This chain joins TRBV19 and TRBJ1-5, with D perhaps TRBD1 (5 bases). Per germline, CDR1 LNHDA and CDR2 SQIVND (reference sequence). The V and J ends lost 4 bases and 9 bases respectively, with 10 bases between them. This CDR3 contains 12 residues.

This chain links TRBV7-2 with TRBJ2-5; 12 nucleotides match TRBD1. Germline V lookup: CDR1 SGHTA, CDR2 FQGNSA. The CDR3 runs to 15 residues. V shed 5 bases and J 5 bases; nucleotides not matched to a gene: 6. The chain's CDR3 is CASSPGQGAWETQYF. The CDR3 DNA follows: TGTGCCAGCAGCCCGGGACAGGGGGCCTGGGAGACCCAGTACTTC.

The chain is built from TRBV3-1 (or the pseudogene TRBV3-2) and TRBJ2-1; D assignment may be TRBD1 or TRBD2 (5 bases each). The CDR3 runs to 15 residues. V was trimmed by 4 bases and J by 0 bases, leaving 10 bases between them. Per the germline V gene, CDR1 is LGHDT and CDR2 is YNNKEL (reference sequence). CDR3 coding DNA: TGTGCCAGCAGCCGGAGAGGGGACTCCTACAATGAGCAGTTCTTC. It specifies CASSRRGDSYNEQFF.

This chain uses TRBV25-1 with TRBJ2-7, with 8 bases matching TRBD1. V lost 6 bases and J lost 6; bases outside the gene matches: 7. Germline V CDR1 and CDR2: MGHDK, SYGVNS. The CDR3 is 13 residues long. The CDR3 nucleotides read TGTGCCAGCAGCGTGACTGGGACAGGCGAGCAGTACTTC. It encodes CASSVTGTGEQYF.